This T cell receptor beta chain was sequenced for a study of shared clonotypes between healthy human individuals. Each replicate PCR on the sorted subsets used about 220 ng DNA (around 30,000 T cell genomes). Data came from immunoSEQ multiplex PCR; TCRdb stores just in-frame clones and leaves some out. This sample carries about 2 million clones, approximately 94% of them seen once, and the ten largest clones take about 1.1%. Findings and caveats of the study: It was expected that sequencing depth would affect clonotype sharing among donors. In contrast to clonotypes shared by all four donors, non-shared clonotypes had lower generation probabilities.

CDR1 LGHNA and CDR2 YSLEER come from the germline V gene. The CDR3 length is 18 residues. V lost 4 bases and J 1 base, leaving 22 bases between the germline ends. In the naive CD8 group, cells lacked CD45RO and were positively selected for CCR7, so terminally differentiated effector memory CD45RA+ cells were left out. A word on this clone: What it recognizes is unknown.

J is TRBJ1-1 and V is TRBV4-3, with a weak D call TRBD1 (5 bases). The origin of this receptor is a man between 18 and 35 years old in good health. Sequenced material: naive CD8+ T cells sorted from blood. The CDR3 here is CASSLETRDPNKNTEAFF. The CDR3 bases are TGCGCCAGCAGCCTCGAAACCCGGGACCCTAACAAGAACACTGAAGCTTTCTTT.